One and the same sample provided the 30 T cell receptor beta chains below, sequenced in a study of Ad26.COV2.S vaccination and SARS-CoV-2 variants. Data came from immunoSEQ multiplex PCR; TCRdb stores just in-frame clones and leaves some out. Here the sample spans 180,000 or so clones, roughly 85% being singletons. Sample: peripheral blood, taken after recovery from COVID-19. The receptors were gathered from a human donor who had recovered from COVID-19.

The rearrangement uses TRBV19 and TRBJ2-1; 7 bases agree with TRBD1. J lost 8 bases, V lost 7 bases, and 11 bases had no gene match. The CDR3 loop spans 14 amino acids. Looked up from germline, CDR1 is LNHDA and CDR2 is SQIVND (reference sequence). The CDR3 DNA is TGTGCCAGTACCCCCTTGACAGGGACATATGAGCAGTTCTTC. Its translation is CASTPLTGTYEQFF.

This clone was counted a single time. V is TRBV29-1 and J is TRBJ2-1, with D possibly TRBD2 on 5 matching bases. Germline values: CDR1 SQVTM, CDR2 ANQGSEA. Trimming pared 8 bases from V and 0 bases from J, leaving 8 bases between. The length of the CDR3 is 12 residues. The CDR3 is CSSGSSYNEQFF. The CDR3 DNA reads TGCAGCTCTGGGAGCTCCTACAATGAGCAGTTCTTC.

As for this clone: Other nucleotide sequences from this sample produce the same CDR3. This chain uses TRBV5-6 with TRBJ1-1; D might be TRBD1 (5 bases). Germline CDR1 and CDR2: SGHDT and YYEEEE. Trimming pared 4 bases from V and 1 base from J, leaving 8 bases between. CDR3 length: 13 amino acids. The CDR3 DNA reads TGTGCCAGCAGCCTGGGGGGGAACACTGAAGCTTTCTTT. The encoded protein is CASSLGGNTEAFF.

V and J are TRBV5-5 and TRBJ1-3, with D possibly TRBD1 on 6 matching bases. Germline V gives CDR1 SGHKS, CDR2 YYEKEE (reference sequence). The CDR3 is 15 amino acids. Trimming stripped 0 bases from V and 3 bases from J, with 10 bases between. This CDR3 is CASSLDPGDGNTIYF. The CDR3 DNA is TGTGCCAGCAGCTTGGATCCAGGGGATGGAAACACCATATATTTT.

This chain connects TRBV5-1 to TRBJ1-2; a weak D match, TRBD1 (6 bases). The germline CDR1 and CDR2 sequences are SGHRS and YFSETQ. This CDR3 has 15 amino acids. The V end lost 2 bases, the J end lost 2 bases, and 13 bases lay between the germline ends. CDR3 protein: CASSFRGIRNYGYTF. CDR3 nucleotide sequence: TGCGCCAGCAGCTTCAGGGGTATCCGAAACTATGGCTACACCTTC.

Of note for this clone: Other DNA sequences in this sample translate to the same CDR3. CDR3 protein: CASSLDRGYGYTF. CDR3 coding DNA: TGTGCCAGCAGCTTGGATAGGGGCTATGGCTACACCTTC. This rearrangement joins TRBV7-3 to TRBJ1-2; D perhaps matches TRBD1 (5 bases). V gave up 3 bases and J gave up 4 bases, with 9 bases separating them. The CDR3 runs 13 residues. Germline V gene data show CDR1 as SGHTA and CDR2 as FQGTGA.

This clone was observed once. The rearrangement joins TRBV11-2 to TRBJ2-3, with no clear D. Germline V lookup: CDR1 SGHAT, CDR2 FQNNGV. V shed 3 bases and J shed 1 base, with 5 bases lying between them. The CDR3 is 13 amino acids. CDR3 protein: CASSFLRTDTQYF. In DNA form, the CDR3 reads TGTGCCAGCAGCTTTCTACGCACAGATACGCAGTATTTT.

V and J are TRBV6-5 and TRBJ1-1, with D uncertain. The germline V gene has CDR1 MNHEY and CDR2 SVGAGI. Between the trimmed V and J ends, which lost 8 bases and 6 bases, there was a span of 16 bases. The CDR3 consists of 13 residues. The CDR3 reads CASGLPWPPEAFF. CDR3 bases: TGTGCCAGCGGGCTACCGTGGCCCCCTGAAGCTTTCTTT.

This chain links TRBV9 with TRBJ1-1; 8 bases are a match to TRBD1. The V and J ends lost 8 bases and 5 bases, in that order; junction bases with no gene match: 8. CDR3 length: 13 amino acids. Germline CDR1 reads SGDLS; CDR2 reads YYNGEE. CDR3 sequence (DNA): TGTGCCAGTAGTCCAGGGGGCAAAACTGAAGCTTTCTTT. Translation gives CASSPGGKTEAFF.

The V gene is TRBV3-1 (or the pseudogene TRBV3-2), the J gene TRBJ2-1; 11 bases align to TRBD2. CDR1 and CDR2 from the germline V gene are LGHDT and YNNKEL (reference sequence). The CDR3 runs 19 residues. The V segment lost 5 bases and the J segment 1 base; nucleotides outside the gene matches: 13. The CDR3 here is CASSSGLPTSGISYNEQFF. The CDR3 DNA reads as TGTGCCAGCAGCTCCGGACTCCCGACTAGCGGGATTTCCTACAATGAGCAGTTCTTC.

The chain joins TRBV9 to TRBJ2-1, with 12 bases fitting TRBD2. This CDR3 spans 16 amino acids. The germline CDR1 and CDR2 sequences are SGDLS and YYNGEE. Trimming removed 3 bases from V and 8 bases from J; junction bases left unmatched: 9. The CDR3 bases are TGTGCCAGCAGCGGTCTAGCGGGAGGGCCGGGGGATGAGCAGTTCTTC. Translation gives CASSGLAGGPGDEQFF.

The count of this clone is one. The chain carries TRBV6-4 and TRBJ1-2; D uncertain. CDR1 is MRHNA and CDR2 is SNTAGT in the germline V gene. V was clipped by 3 bases and J by 14 bases, with 19 bases between them. The CDR3 extends over 13 amino acids. CDR3 nucleotide sequence: TGTGCCAGCAGTGAGTCGCTTGTCGGTCTTCGAACCTTC. It yields the protein CASSESLVGLRTF.

J is TRBJ2-7 and V is TRBV2, with D perhaps given as TRBD1 or TRBD2 (5 bases each). The CDR3 runs to 15 residues. CDR1 is SNHLY and CDR2 is FYNNEI in the germline V gene. V lost 3 bases to trimming and J lost 5 bases, with 17 bases between them. The CDR3 protein is CASSEGVLGVHEQYF. The CDR3 nucleotides read TGTGCCAGCAGTGAGGGGGTATTGGGAGTCCACGAGCAGTACTTC.

The chain joins TRBV28 to TRBJ1-5; D not certain. The germline V and J ends were trimmed by 4 bases and 0 bases, with 10 bases remaining between them. CDR1 and CDR2 (germline): MDHEN, SYDVKM. The CDR3 runs to 15 residues. The CDR3 DNA sequence: TGTGCCAGCAGTTGGGCAGATACTAGCAATCAGCCCCAGCATTTT. Its protein is CASSWADTSNQPQHF.

In this sample, this clone turned up a few times. This chain uses TRBV7-8 with TRBJ1-2, with D possibly TRBD1 on 5 matching bases. The V and J ends lost 1 base and 3 bases respectively, with 9 bases between them. Germline V gene sequence: CDR1 SGHVS, CDR2 FQNEAQ. This CDR3 region has 14 residues. The CDR3: CASSLGAGDYGYTF. CDR3 bases: TGTGCCAGCAGCTTAGGGGCGGGGGACTATGGCTACACCTTC.

The rearrangement joins TRBV5-1 to TRBJ1-5; unclear D gene. The germline V and J ends were trimmed by 2 bases and 4 bases, with 13 bases remaining between them. The V gene's germline CDR1 is SGHRS and CDR2 YFSETQ. The CDR3 spans 15 residues. CDR3 in DNA: TGCGCCAGCAGCTTTGGAGGGTCGGGAAATCAGCCCCAGCATTTT. As protein: CASSFGGSGNQPQHF.

J is TRBJ1-2 and V is TRBV14; 7 nucleotides match TRBD1. The CDR3 loop spans 14 amino acids. Germline loops: CDR1 SGHDN, CDR2 FVKESK. J gave up 8 bases and V 2 bases, and 8 bases lay outside the gene matches. The chain's CDR3 is CASSQSTGVGGYTF. CDR3 bases: TGTGCCAGCAGCCAATCCACAGGGGTTGGCGGCTACACCTTC.

The rearrangement joins TRBV11-2 to TRBJ1-3, with no clear D. Germline V CDR1 and CDR2: SGHAT, FQNNGV. The CDR3 covers 12 residues. The V gene lost 4 bases and the J gene lost 5 bases, with 6 bases spanning the gap. The CDR3 DNA sequence: TGTGCCAGCAGCTCCGCCAGAAACACCATATATTTT. Translating gives CASSSARNTIYF.

Only a few counts were recorded for this clone. The chain links TRBV19 to TRBJ2-1, with 9 nucleotides matching TRBD2. With V trimmed by 3 bases and J by 6 bases, 6 bases remained unmatched. Germline V gene lookup returns CDR1 LNHDA and CDR2 SQIVND (reference sequence). The CDR3 extends over 15 amino acids. CDR3 protein: CASSIPAGGPNEQFF. CDR3 nucleotides: TGTGCCAGTAGTATCCCAGCGGGAGGCCCCAATGAGCAGTTCTTC.

The chain joins TRBV20-1 to TRBJ1-2; no firm D call. Per the germline V gene, CDR1 is DFQATT and CDR2 is SNEGSKA (reference sequence). Trimming took 1 base from V and 8 from J, leaving 8 bases between them. The CDR3 consists of 11 residues. In DNA form, the CDR3 reads TGCAGTGCTAGAGGCGGGAGAGGCTACACCTTC. This encodes CSARGGRGYTF.

This chain connects TRBV7-8 to TRBJ2-5; the D gene is possibly TRBD2 (5 bases). The CDR3 is 15 amino acids. The germline V and J ends were trimmed by 2 bases and 4 bases, with 14 bases remaining between them. Germline CDR1 and CDR2: SGHVS and FQNEAQ. The CDR3 protein is CASSLLRVLRETQYF. The CDR3, as DNA: TGTGCCAGCAGCTTATTGAGGGTTTTGCGAGAGACCCAGTACTTC.

This clone has more than one count but fewer than ten. This chain joins TRBV9 and TRBJ2-1; D is undetermined. Germline V gene sequence: CDR1 SGDLS, CDR2 YYNGEE. The length of the CDR3 is 14 residues. Deletions cut 4 bases from V and 0 bases from J, with 8 bases between. DNA of the CDR3: TGTGCCAGCAGCCCCCGCCACTCCTACAATGAGCAGTTCTTC. Its translation is CASSPRHSYNEQFF.

V gene TRBV9 combines with J gene TRBJ2-1, with TRBD2 identical over 9 bases. There are 17 residues in the CDR3. The germline CDR1 and CDR2 sequences are SGDLS and YYNGEE. Trimming took 4 bases from V and 0 from J; bases not matched to a gene: 8. The CDR3 here is CASSPQGRGGSYNEQFF. As DNA, the CDR3 is TGTGCCAGCAGCCCTCAGGGGCGGGGGGGCTCCTACAATGAGCAGTTCTTC.

This chain joins TRBV29-1 and TRBJ2-1, with D tentatively TRBD1 or TRBD2 (5 bases each). V shed 7 bases and J shed 7 bases, with 20 bases lying between them. The germline CDR1 and CDR2 sequences are SQVTM and ANQGSEA. This CDR3 spans 14 amino acids. The CDR3 is CSARRGTGMNEQFF. The CDR3 bases are TGCAGCGCCAGACGGGGCACTGGGATGAATGAGCAGTTCTTC.

This chain connects TRBV9 to TRBJ2-5, with no clear D. V was pared by 4 bases and J by 5 bases, with 18 bases between. This CDR3 is 15 amino acids long. Germline values: CDR1 SGDLS, CDR2 YYNGEE. The CDR3 DNA reads as TGTGCCAGCAGCCCCCGCTCTCTCTTAGGGGAGACCCAGTACTTC. Translating it yields CASSPRSLLGETQYF.

This chain connects TRBV13 to TRBJ2-3; 8 positions agree with TRBD2. Trimming cost V 1 base and J 2 bases; bases outside gene matches: 8. This CDR3 is 17 amino acids long. Germline V lookup: CDR1 PRHDT, CDR2 FYEKMQ (reference sequence). The CDR3 loop reads CASSLVSSGRFTDTQYF. CDR3 nucleotide sequence: TGTGCCAGCAGCTTAGTCTCTAGCGGGCGATTCACAGATACGCAGTATTTT. Full variable domain (remainder filled in from reference TRBV13 and TRBJ2-3): AAGVIQSPRHLIKEKRETATLKCYPIPRHDTVYWYQQGPGQDPQFLISFYEKMQSDKGSIPDRFSAQQFSDYHSELNMSSLELGDSALYFCASSLVSSGRFTDTQYFGPGTRLTVL.

The rearrangement uses TRBV5-1 and TRBJ2-2; 8 bases line up with TRBD2. V trimming: 2 bases; J trimming: 7 bases; junction bases outside the gene matches: 4. The CDR3 totals 14 residues. Germline CDR1 is SGHRS and CDR2 is YFSETQ. The CDR3 is CASSLAGVVGELFF. The CDR3 DNA follows: TGCGCCAGCAGCTTAGCGGGAGTAGTCGGGGAGCTGTTTTTT.

The chain recombines TRBV29-1 with TRBJ2-7; no clear D gene. Trimming took off 2 bases at V and 2 bases at J, with 7 bases between the two ends. Germline V gene sequence: CDR1 SQVTM, CDR2 ANQGSEA. This CDR3 is built from 12 residues. CDR3 protein: CSVEFSTYEQYF. The CDR3 DNA reads TGCAGCGTTGAATTCTCTACCTACGAGCAGTACTTC.

A single count supports this clone. J is TRBJ2-7 and V is TRBV7-9; TRBD1 or TRBD2 may be the D gene (5 bases each). Germline V gives CDR1 SEHNR, CDR2 FQNEAQ (reference sequence). V lost 3 bases to trimming and J lost 4 bases, with 13 bases between them. The CDR3 is 14 amino acids. The CDR3 loop reads CASSFDSGPYEQYF. In nucleotides, the CDR3 is TGTGCCAGCAGCTTTGACAGCGGACCGTACGAGCAGTACTTC.

The rearrangement joins TRBV2 to TRBJ2-1; 10 bases are shared with TRBD2. Germline V gene lookup returns CDR1 SNHLY and CDR2 FYNNEI. Unmatched junction bases numbered 2, after V lost 5 bases and J lost 4 bases. This CDR3 is 14 amino acids long. CDR3 region: CASSRLAGYNEQFF. The CDR3 DNA sequence: TGTGCCAGCAGTCGACTAGCGGGTTACAATGAGCAGTTCTTC.